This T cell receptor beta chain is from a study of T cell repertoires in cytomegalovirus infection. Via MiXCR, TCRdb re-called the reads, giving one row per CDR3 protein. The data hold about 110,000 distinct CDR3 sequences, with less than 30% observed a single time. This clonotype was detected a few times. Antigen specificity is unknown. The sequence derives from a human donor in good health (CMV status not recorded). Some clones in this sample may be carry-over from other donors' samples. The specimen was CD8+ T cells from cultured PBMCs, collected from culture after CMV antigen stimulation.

The CDR3 coding sequence is TGTGCCACCTCCACTCCCGGCAGGGGGGATAGGGATGAGCAGTTCTTC. This gives the protein CATSTPGRGDRDEQFF. The V and J genes are TRBV24-1 and TRBJ2-1, with a weak D call TRBD1 (7 bases). The V end was cut by 9 bases, the J end by 8 bases, with 25 bases between. The CDR3 sequence is 16 residues long. The germline CDR1 and CDR2 sequences are KGHDR and SFDVKD.